Each of the 6 T cell receptor beta chains below was sequenced from the same sample in a study of T cell responses to AZD1222 COVID-19 vaccine. Here immunoSEQ multiplex PCR was the method, and the copy in TCRdb shows in-frame clones only, minus some. The sample has 120,000 to 150,000 clones, 88% seen once. Sequencing was performed on peripheral blood, taken on day 0 of MenACWY control vaccination. The receptors originated from an adult in good health.

V gene TRBV5-6 combines with J gene TRBJ1-2; D gene ambiguous. The CDR3 loop spans 13 amino acids. CDR1 and CDR2 from the germline V gene are SGHDT and YYEEEE. V gave up 4 bases and J gave up 4 bases, with 11 bases separating them. The DNA of the CDR3 is TGTGCCAGCAGCCCAGGCGGGGTCTATGGCTACACCTTC. Translating it yields CASSPGGVYGYTF.

The chain uses TRBV3-1 (or the pseudogene TRBV3-2) and TRBJ2-7, with a possible D match to TRBD2 (6 bases). The CDR3 has 17 amino acids. With 2 bases removed from V and 6 bases from J, the gap between germline ends came to 23 bases. Germline CDR1 and CDR2: LGHDT and YNNKEL (reference sequence). This CDR3 is CASSQLGRSPIGSEQYF. CDR3 nucleotide sequence: TGTGCCAGCAGCCAACTCGGGAGAAGCCCGATTGGGAGCGAGCAGTACTTC.

The CDR3 loop is CASSLVQDHTEAFF. CDR3 in DNA: TGTGCCAGCAGCTTAGTACAGGACCACACTGAAGCTTTCTTT. The J gene is TRBJ1-1, the V gene TRBV11-3; a weak D match, TRBD1 (5 bases). The CDR3 runs 14 residues. Trimming removed 1 base at V and 3 bases at J, with 9 bases between. Germline V CDR1 and CDR2: SGHNT, YENEEA.

This rearrangement joins TRBV28 to TRBJ2-5; D remains ambiguous. CDR3 length: 16 residues. The V end was cut by 3 bases, the J end by 5 bases, with 19 bases between. The V gene's germline CDR1 is MDHEN and CDR2 SYDVKM. CDR3 sequence: CASSFWARVGRETQYF. CDR3 coding DNA: TGTGCCAGCAGTTTCTGGGCCCGCGTAGGCAGGGAGACCCAGTACTTC.

The V call is TRBV6-5, the J call TRBJ1-1; 7 bases are shared with TRBD1. The CDR3 spans 14 residues. Per germline, CDR1 MNHEY and CDR2 SVGAGI. The trim removed 7 bases at V and 8 bases at J, leaving 13 bases unmatched. The CDR3 bases are TGTGCCAGCACAGGGGGACCGCCGCTAACCGAAGCTTTCTTT. Its protein product is CASTGGPPLTEAFF.

V usage is TRBV6-5 and J usage is TRBJ2-7; either TRBD1 or TRBD2 may supply D (6 bases each). Trimming removed 7 bases at V and 1 base at J, with 11 bases between. The CDR3 is 13 residues long. The V gene's germline CDR1 is MNHEY and CDR2 SVGAGI. CDR3: CASNRGQSYEQYF. The DNA for the CDR3 is TGTGCCAGCAACCGGGGGCAATCCTACGAGCAGTACTTC.